This TCR beta chain appears in the sequencing data of a study of early stage breast cancer tumors. The CDR3 loop spans 13 amino acids. V lost 5 bases to trimming and J lost 1 base, with 7 bases between them. CDR1 is MRHNA, CDR2 SNTAGT, per germline. Data came from immunoSEQ multiplex PCR; TCRdb stores just in-frame clones and leaves some out. The sample holds about 36,000 clones, less than 80% seen once. This clone appeared a single time. The source of this sequence is a person in their sixties with breast cancer. The V and J genes are TRBV6-4 and TRBJ2-3; D gene unclear. Material: blood. Written as DNA, the CDR3 is TGTGCCAGCAGTCACAGTGGCACAGATACGCAGTATTTT. This translates into CASSHSGTDTQYF.